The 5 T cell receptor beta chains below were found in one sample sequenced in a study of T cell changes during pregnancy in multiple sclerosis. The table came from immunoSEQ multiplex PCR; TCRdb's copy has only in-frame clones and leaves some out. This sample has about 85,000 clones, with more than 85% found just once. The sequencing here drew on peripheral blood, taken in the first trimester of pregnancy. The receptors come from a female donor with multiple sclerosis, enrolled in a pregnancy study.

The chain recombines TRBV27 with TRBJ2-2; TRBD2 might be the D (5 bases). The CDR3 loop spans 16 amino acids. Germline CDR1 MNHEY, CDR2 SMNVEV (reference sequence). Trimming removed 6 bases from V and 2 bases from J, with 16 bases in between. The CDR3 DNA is TGTGCCAGCAGCCCCGATCGGACTTCCAACACCGGGGAGCTGTTTTTT. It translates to CASSPDRTSNTGELFF.

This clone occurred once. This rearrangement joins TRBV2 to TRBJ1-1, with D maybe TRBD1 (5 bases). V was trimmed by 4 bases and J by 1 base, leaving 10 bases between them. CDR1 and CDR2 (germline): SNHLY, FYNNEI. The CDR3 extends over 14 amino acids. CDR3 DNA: TGTGCCAGCAGTGGGGACTTTAGGAACACTGAAGCTTTCTTT. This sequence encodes CASSGDFRNTEAFF.

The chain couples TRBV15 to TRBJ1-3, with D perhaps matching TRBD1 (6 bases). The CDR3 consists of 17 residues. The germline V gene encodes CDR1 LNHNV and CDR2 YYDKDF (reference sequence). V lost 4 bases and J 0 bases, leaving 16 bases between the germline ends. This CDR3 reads CATSKQGALTSGNTIYF. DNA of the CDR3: TGTGCCACCAGCAAACAGGGAGCACTAACCTCTGGAAACACCATATATTTT.

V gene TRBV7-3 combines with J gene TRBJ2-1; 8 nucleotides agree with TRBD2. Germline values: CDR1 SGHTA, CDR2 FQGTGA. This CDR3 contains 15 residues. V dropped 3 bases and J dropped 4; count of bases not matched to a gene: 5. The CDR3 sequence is CASSLFGGAYNEQFF. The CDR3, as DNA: TGTGCCAGCAGCTTGTTCGGGGGGGCATACAATGAGCAGTTCTTC.

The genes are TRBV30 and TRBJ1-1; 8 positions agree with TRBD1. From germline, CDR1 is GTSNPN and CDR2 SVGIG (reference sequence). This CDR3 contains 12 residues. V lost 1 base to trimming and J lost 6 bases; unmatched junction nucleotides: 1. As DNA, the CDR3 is TGTGCCTGGAGTGGGACAGGGCCTGAAGCTTTCTTT. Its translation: CAWSGTGPEAFF. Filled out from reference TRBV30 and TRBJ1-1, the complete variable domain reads SQTIHQWPATLVQPVGSPLSLECTVEGTSNPNLYWYRQAAGRGLQLLFYSVGIGQISSEVPQNLSASRPQDRQFILSSKKLLLSDSGFYLCAWSGTGPEAFFGQGTRLTVV.